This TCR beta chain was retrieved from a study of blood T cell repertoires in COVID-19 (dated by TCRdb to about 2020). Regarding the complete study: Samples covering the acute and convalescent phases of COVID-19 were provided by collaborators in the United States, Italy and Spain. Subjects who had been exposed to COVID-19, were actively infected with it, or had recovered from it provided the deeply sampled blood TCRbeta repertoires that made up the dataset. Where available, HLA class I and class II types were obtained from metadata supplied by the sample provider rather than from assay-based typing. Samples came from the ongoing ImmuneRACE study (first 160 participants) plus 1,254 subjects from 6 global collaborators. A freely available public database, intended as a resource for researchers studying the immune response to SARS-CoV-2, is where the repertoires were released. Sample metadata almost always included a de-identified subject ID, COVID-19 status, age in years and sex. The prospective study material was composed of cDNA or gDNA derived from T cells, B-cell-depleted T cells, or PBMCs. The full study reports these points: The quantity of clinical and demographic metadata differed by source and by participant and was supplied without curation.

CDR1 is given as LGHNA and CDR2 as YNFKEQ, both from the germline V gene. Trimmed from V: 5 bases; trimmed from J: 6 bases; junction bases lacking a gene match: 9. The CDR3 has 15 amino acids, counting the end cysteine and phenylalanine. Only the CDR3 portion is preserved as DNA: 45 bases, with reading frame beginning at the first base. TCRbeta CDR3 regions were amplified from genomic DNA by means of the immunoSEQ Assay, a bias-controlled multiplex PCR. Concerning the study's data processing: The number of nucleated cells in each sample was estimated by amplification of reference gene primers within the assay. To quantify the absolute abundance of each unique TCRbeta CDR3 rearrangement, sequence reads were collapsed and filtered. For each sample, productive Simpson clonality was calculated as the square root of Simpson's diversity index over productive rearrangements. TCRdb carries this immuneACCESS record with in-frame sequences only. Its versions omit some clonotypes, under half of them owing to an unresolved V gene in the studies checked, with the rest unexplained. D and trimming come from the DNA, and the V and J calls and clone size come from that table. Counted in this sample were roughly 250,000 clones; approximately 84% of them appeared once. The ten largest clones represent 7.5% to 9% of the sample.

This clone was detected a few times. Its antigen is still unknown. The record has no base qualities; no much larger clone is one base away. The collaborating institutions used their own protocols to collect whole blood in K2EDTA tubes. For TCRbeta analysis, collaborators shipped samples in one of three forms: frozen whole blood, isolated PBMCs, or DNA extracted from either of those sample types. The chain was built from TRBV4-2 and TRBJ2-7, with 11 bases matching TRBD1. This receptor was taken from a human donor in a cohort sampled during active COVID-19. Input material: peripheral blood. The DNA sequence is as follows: TGTGCCAGCAGCACTGGACAGGGGGCGGTTTCCGAGCAGTACTTC. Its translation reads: CASSTGQGAVSEQYF.